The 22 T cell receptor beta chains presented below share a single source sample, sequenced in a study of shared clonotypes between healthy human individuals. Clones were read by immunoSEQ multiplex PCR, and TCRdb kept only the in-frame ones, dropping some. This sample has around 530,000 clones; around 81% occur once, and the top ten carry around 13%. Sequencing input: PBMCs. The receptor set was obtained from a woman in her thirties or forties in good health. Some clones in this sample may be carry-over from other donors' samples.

CDR3 protein: CASSQRTERGQSKDYGYTF. CDR3 nucleotides: TGCGCCAGCAGTCAAAGGACCGAACGGGGACAGAGTAAAGACTATGGCTACACCTTC. V and J are TRBV23-1 and TRBJ1-2; TRBD1 matches 7 bases. TRBV23-1 is an ORF for which the function is uncertain. Losses at the gene ends were 2 bases for V and 3 bases for J; bases not matched to a gene: 18. The CDR3 is 19 residues long.

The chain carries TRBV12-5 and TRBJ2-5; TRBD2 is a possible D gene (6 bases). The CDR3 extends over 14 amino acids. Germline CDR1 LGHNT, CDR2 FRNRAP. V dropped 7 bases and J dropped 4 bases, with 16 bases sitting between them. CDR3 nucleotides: TGTGCTAGTGTCCCTGGGGACGGGGGAGAGACCCAGTACTTC. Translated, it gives CASVPGDGGETQYF.

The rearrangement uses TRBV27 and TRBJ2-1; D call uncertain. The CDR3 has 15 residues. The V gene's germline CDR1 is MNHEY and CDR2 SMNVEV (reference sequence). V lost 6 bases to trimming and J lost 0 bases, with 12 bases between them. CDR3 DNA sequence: TGTGCCAGCAGCTTGAGGAGAGGCTCCTACAATGAGCAGTTCTTC. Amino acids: CASSLRRGSYNEQFF.

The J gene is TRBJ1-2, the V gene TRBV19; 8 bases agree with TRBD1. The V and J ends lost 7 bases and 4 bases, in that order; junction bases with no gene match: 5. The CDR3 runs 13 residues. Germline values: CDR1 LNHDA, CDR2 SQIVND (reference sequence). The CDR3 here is CASTSDRAYGYTF. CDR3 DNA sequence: TGTGCCAGTACCTCGGACAGGGCCTATGGCTACACCTTC.

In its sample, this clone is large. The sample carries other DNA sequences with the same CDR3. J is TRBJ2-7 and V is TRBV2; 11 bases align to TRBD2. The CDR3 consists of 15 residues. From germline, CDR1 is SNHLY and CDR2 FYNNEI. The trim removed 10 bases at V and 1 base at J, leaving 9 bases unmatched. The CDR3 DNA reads TGTGCCACACCCGGGGCTAGCGGGAGGTCCTACGAGCAGTACTTC. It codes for CATPGASGRSYEQYF. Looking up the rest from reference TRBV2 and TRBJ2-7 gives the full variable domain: EPEVTQTPSHQVTQMGQEVILRCVPISNHLYFYWYRQILGQKVEFLVSFYNNEISEKSEIFDDQFSVERPDGSNFTLKIRSTKLEDSAMYFCATPGASGRSYEQYFGPGTRLTVT.

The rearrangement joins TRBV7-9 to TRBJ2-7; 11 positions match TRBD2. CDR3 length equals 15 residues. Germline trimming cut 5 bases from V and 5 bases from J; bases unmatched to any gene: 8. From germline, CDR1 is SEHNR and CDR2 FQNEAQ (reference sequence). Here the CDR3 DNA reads TGTGCCAGCAGCCCCCTACTAGCGGGAGAACACGAGCAGTACTTC. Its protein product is CASSPLLAGEHEQYF.

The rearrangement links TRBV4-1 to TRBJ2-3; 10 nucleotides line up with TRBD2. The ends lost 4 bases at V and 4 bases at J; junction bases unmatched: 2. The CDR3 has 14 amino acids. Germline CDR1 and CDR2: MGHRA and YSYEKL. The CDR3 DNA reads TGCGCCAGCAGCCCGGGGACTAGCGCAGATACGCAGTATTTT. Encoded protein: CASSPGTSADTQYF.

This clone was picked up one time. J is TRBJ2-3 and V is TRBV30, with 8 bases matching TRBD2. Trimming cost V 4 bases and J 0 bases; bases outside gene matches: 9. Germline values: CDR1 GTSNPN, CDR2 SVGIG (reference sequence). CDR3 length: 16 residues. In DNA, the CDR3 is TGTGCCTGGACAACCGGGGGGGGAGCTAGCACAGATACGCAGTATTTT. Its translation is CAWTTGGGASTDTQYF.

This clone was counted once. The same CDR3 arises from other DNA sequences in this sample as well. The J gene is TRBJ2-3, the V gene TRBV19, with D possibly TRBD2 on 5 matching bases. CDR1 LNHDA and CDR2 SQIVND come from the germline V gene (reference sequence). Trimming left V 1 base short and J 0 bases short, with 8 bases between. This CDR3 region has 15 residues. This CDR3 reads CASSIGRGSTDTQYF. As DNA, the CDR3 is TGTGCCAGTAGTATAGGGCGCGGGAGCACAGATACGCAGTATTTT.

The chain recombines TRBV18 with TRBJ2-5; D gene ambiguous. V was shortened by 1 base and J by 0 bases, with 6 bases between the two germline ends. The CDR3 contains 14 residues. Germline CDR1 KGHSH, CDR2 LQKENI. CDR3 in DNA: TGTGCCAGCTCACCACGGACCCACCAAGAGACCCAGTACTTC. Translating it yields CASSPRTHQETQYF.

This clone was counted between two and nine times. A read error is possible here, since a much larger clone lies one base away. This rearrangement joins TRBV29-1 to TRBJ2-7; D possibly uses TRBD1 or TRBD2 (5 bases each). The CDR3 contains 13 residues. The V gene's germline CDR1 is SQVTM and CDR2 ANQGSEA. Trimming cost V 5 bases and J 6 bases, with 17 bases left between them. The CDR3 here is CSVMMQGAGEQYF. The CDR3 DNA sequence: TGCAGCGTTATGATGCAGGGTGCGGGCGAGCAGTACTTC.

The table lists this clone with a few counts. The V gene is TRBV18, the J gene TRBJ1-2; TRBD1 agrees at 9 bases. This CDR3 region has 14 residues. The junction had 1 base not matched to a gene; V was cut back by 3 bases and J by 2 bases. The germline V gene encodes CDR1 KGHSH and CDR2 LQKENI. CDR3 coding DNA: TGTGCCAGCTCACCTGGGACAGGGAACTATGGCTACACCTTC. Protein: CASSPGTGNYGYTF.

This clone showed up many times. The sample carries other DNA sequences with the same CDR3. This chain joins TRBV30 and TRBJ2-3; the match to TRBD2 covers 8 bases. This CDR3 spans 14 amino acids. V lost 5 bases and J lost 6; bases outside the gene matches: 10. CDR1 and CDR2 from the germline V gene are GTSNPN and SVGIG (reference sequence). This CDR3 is CAWGSGTVSDTQYF. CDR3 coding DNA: TGTGCCTGGGGTAGCGGGACCGTTTCCGATACGCAGTATTTT.

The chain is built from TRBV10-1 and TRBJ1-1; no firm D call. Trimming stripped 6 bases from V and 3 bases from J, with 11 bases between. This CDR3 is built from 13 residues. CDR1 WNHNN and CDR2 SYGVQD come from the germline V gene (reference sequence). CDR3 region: CASSLRTDTEAFF. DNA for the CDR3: TGCGCCAGCAGCCTCAGGACGGACACTGAAGCTTTCTTT.

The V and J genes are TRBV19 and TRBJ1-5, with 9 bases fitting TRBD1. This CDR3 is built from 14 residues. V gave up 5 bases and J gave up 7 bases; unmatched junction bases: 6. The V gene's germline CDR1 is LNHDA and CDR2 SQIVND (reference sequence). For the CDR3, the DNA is TGTGCCAGTAGTGAAGGGACAGGGAACCAGCCCCAGCATTTT. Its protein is CASSEGTGNQPQHF.

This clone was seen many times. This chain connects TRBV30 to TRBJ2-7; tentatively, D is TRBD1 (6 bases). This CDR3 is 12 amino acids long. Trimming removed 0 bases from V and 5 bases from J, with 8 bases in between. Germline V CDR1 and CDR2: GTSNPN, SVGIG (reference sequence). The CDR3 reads CAWSVHRDEQYF. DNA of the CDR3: TGTGCCTGGAGTGTACACAGGGACGAGCAGTACTTC.

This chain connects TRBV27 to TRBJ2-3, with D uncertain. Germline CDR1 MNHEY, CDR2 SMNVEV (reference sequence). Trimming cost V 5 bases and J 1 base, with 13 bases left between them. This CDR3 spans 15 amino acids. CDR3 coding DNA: TGTGCCAGCAGTCCCTATGGGTGGGGCACAGATACGCAGTATTTT. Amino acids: CASSPYGWGTDTQYF.

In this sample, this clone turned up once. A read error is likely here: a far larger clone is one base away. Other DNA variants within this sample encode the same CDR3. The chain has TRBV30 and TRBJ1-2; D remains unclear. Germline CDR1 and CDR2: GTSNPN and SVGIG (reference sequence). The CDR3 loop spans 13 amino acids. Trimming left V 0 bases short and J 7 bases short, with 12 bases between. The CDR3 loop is CAWSVQRGGGYTF. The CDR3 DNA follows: TGTGCCTGGAGTGTACAGAGAGGAGGTGGCTACACCTTC.

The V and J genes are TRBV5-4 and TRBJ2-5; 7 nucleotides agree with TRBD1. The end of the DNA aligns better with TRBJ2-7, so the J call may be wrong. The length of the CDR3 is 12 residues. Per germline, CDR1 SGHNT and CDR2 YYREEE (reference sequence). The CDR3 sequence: CASSLTGVEQYF. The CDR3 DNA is TGTGCCAGCAGCTTGACAGGGGTCGAGCAGTACTTC.

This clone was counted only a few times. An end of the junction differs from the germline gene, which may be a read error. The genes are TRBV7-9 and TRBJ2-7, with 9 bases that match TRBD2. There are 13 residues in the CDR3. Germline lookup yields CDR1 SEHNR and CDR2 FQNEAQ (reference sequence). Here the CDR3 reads CASRLAGASEQYF. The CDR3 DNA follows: TGTGCCAGCAGGTTAGCGGGAGCCTCCGAGCAGTACTTC.

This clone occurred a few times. CDR3 sequence reads: CASSYDGRQPQHF. The CDR3 nucleotides read TGTGCCAGCAGTTACGATGGGCGTCAGCCCCAGCATTTT. The chain links TRBV6-5 to TRBJ1-5; D gene uncertain. CDR3 length: 13 amino acids. Germline V gene lookup returns CDR1 MNHEY and CDR2 SVGAGI. Trimming stripped 2 bases from V and 6 bases from J, with 8 bases between.

The CDR3 here is CASPNTGELFF. CDR3 bases: TGTGCCAGCCCTAACACCGGGGAGCTGTTTTTT. V gene TRBV25-1 combines with J gene TRBJ2-2; D gene ambiguous. The V and J ends lost 8 bases and 2 bases respectively, with 3 bases between them. CDR1 is MGHDK, CDR2 SYGVNS, per germline. The CDR3 has 11 residues.